This T cell receptor beta chain was found in a study of blood T cell repertoires in COVID-19. Recruits, aged 18 to 89 years, lived in around 24 US areas. Recovery among Cohort 3 donors was established by two negative PCRs, clearance, or symptom resolution. The CDR3 covers 13 residues. Trimming removed 6 bases at V and 3 bases at J, with 12 bases between. CDR1 and CDR2 from the germline V gene are SQVTM and ANQGSEA. The table came from immunoSEQ multiplex PCR; TCRdb's copy has only in-frame clones and leaves some out. Of about 180,000 clones in the sample, approximately 82% were seen once. The sequenced sample was PBMCs or T cells enriched from blood (not recorded which). This clonotype originated in a man between 60 and 75 years old who had recovered from COVID-19. J is TRBJ1-5 and V is TRBV29-1; no definite D call. CDR3 in amino acids: CSVTRGYNQPQHF. The CDR3 DNA is TGCAGCGTCACCCGAGGCTACAATCAGCCCCAGCATTTT.